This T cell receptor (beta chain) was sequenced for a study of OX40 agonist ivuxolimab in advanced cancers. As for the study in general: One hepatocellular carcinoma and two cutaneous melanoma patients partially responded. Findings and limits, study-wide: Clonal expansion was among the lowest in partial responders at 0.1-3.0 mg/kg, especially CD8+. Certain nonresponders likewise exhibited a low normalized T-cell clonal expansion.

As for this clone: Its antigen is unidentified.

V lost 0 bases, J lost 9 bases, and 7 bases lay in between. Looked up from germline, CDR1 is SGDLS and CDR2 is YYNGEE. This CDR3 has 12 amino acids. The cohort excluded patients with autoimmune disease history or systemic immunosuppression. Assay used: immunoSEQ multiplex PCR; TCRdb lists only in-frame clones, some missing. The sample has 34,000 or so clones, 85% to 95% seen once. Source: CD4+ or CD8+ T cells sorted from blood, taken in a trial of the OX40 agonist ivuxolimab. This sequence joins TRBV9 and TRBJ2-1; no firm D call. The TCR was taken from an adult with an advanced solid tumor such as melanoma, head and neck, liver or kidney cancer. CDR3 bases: TGTGCCAGCAGCGTAGACAGCGCTGAGCAGTTCTTC. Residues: CASSVDSAEQFF.